This T cell receptor beta chain derives from a study of blood T cell repertoires in COVID-19. Study in general: Sites across the United States, Italy and Spain contributed samples from acute and convalescent COVID-19. T cells, B-cell-depleted T cells, or PBMCs provided the cDNA or gDNA that served as material.

The germline V gene has CDR1 SGHDN and CDR2 FVKESK. With 0 bases clipped from V and 9 bases from J, the junction kept 8 bases outside the gene matches. The CDR3 has 15 residues. Original processing notes: Researchers report that nucleated cell counts were estimated from reference gene primer amplification. The table came from immunoSEQ multiplex PCR; TCRdb's copy has only in-frame clones and leaves some out. The V and J calls and clone size are taken from that table; D and trimming were inferred from the DNA. The table lists roughly 34,000 clones, approximately 90% of them singletons, with 25% in the top ten.

The receptor comes from a woman of 80 years or more with active or convalescent COVID-19. The chain carries TRBV14 and TRBJ2-5, with 9 bases identical to TRBD1. Sequenced input: peripheral blood. The CDR3 nucleotides are TGTGCCAGCAGCCAAGAGGGGGACAGGGCGAGAGCCCAGTACTTC. Protein: CASSQEGDRARAQYF. The full variable domain, completed using reference TRBV14 and TRBJ2-5, is EAGVTQFPSHSVIEKGQTVTLRCDPISGHDNLYWYRRVMGKEIKFLLHFVKESKQDESGMPNNRFLAERTGGTYSTLKVQPAELEDSGVYFCASSQEGDRARAQYFGPGTRLLVL.